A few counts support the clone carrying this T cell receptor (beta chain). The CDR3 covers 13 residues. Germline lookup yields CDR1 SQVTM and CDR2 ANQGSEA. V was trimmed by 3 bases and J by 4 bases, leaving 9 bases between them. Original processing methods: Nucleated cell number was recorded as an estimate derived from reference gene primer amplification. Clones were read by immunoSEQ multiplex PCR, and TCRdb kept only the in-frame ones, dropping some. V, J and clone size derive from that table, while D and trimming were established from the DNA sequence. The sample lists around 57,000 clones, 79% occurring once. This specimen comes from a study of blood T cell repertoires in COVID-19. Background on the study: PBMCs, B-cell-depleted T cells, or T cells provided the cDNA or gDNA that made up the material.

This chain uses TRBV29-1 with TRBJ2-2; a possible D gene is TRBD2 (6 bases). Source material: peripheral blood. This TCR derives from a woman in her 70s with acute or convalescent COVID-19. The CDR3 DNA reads TGCAGCGTTGACCTCGGGGGCACCGGGGAGCTGTTTTTT. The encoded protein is CSVDLGGTGELFF.